The clone carrying this T cell receptor beta chain was counted a few times. Looked up from germline, CDR1 is GTSNPN and CDR2 is SVGIG (reference sequence). The CDR3 totals 15 residues. Trimming at V came to 2 bases and at J to 9 bases, leaving 11 bases not matched to a gene. Both 60 Vbeta primers and 13 Jbeta primers went into the PCR. Measured with immunoSEQ multiplex PCR; TCRdb has only the in-frame clones, and not every one. Of 150,000 to 200,000 clones listed, roughly 74% are singletons. The sample comes from a study of cytomegalovirus exposure and HLA in healthy donors. The wider study: Early release data held roughly 90 million unique TCRs from HLA-typed donors.

The genes are TRBV30 and TRBJ2-5, with TRBD1 identical over 11 bases. The clonotype was recovered from a middle-aged woman in good health and CMV-seropositive. Sequencing was carried out using PBMCs. DNA of the CDR3: TGTGCCTGGAGTCCCGGGACAGGGGGACCGGGGGCCCAGTACTTC. Amino acid sequence: CAWSPGTGGPGAQYF.